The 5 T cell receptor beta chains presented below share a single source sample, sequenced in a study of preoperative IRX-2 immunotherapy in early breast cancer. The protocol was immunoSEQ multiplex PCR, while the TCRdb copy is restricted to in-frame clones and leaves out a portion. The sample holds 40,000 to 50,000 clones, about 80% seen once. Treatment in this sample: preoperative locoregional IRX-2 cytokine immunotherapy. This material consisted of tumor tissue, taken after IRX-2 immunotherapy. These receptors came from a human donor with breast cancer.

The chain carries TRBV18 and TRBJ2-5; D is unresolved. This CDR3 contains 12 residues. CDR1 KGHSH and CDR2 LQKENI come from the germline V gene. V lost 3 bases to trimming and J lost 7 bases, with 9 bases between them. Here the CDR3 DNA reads TGTGCCAGCTCACCCTATGGGTTGACCCAGTACTTC. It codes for CASSPYGLTQYF.

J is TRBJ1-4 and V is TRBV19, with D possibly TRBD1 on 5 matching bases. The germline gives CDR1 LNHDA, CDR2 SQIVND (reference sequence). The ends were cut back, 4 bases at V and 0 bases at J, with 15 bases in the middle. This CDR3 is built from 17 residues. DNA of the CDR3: TGTGCCAGTAGTAGGTGGGGGAACAGTGCAACTAATGAAAAACTGTTTTTT. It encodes CASSRWGNSATNEKLFF.

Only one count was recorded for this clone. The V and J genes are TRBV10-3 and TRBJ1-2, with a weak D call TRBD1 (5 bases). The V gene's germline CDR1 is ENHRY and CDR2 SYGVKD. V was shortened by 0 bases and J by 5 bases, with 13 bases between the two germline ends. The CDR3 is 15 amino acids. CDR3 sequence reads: CAISESTFRGYGYTF. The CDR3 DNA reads TGTGCCATCAGTGAGTCGACTTTTAGGGGATATGGCTACACCTTC.

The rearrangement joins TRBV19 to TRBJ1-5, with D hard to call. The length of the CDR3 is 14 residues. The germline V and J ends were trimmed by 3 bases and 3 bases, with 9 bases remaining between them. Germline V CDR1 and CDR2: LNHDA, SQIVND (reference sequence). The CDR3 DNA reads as TGTGCCAGTAGTATCTCCAGCTTCAATCAGCCCCAGCATTTT. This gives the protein CASSISSFNQPQHF.

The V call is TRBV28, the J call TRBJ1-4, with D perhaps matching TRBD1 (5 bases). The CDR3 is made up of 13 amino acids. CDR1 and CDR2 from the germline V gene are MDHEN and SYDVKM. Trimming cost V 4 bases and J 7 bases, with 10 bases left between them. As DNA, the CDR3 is TGTGCCAGCAGTTCTGGGGGTAGTGAAAAACTGTTTTTT. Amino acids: CASSSGGSEKLFF.